The 15 T cell receptor beta chains below come from one sample, sequenced in a study of CD8 T cells in Susac syndrome. RNA amounts of about 0.5 to 1 ug underwent reverse transcription with random hexamers. TCRdb re-called the immunoSEQ multiplex PCR reads through MiXCR, storing one row per CDR3 protein. The repertoire holds tens of thousands of distinct CDR3 sequences, with roughly 95% as singletons. Sequencing was done on a sample of CD8+ T cells from PBMCs. These receptors all stem from a human donor with Susac syndrome.

CDR3 DNA sequence: TGTGCCATCAGTGAGTCCTCCTACAAGACCCAGTACTTC. Translated, it gives CAISESSYKTQYF. This sequence joins TRBV10-3 and TRBJ2-5; D not resolved. Looked up from germline, CDR1 is ENHRY and CDR2 is SYGVKD. Trimming stripped 0 bases from V and 6 bases from J, with 8 bases between. The CDR3 contains 13 residues.

The chain couples TRBV30 to TRBJ1-2; 7 bases fit TRBD1. The germline gives CDR1 GTSNPN, CDR2 SVGIG (reference sequence). This CDR3 has 13 residues. Germline trimming cut 2 bases from V and 6 bases from J; bases unmatched to any gene: 6. The CDR3 bases are TGTGCCTGGAGTTCGACAGGGCCAGATGGCTACACCTTC. It specifies CAWSSTGPDGYTF.

This chain joins TRBV5-6 and TRBJ2-1; no clear D. Germline CDR1 SGHDT, CDR2 YYEEEE. The CDR3 extends over 19 amino acids. Trimming left V 0 bases short and J 2 bases short, with 21 bases between. CDR3 DNA sequence: TGTGCCAGCAGCTTGGAGAGCCTGGCAGGAGTAGGGCCCTACAATGAGCAGTTCTTC. This gives the protein CASSLESLAGVGPYNEQFF.

This chain links TRBV9 with TRBJ1-2; D remains unclear. This CDR3 has 15 amino acids. The ends were cut back, 0 bases at V and 8 bases at J, with 17 bases in the middle. Germline lookup yields CDR1 SGDLS and CDR2 YYNGEE. Here the CDR3 reads CASSVVEVGVRGYTF. The CDR3 DNA is TGTGCCAGCAGCGTAGTCGAGGTGGGTGTGAGAGGCTACACCTTC.

This clonotype came up once. V usage is TRBV7-8 and J usage is TRBJ1-1; D gene uncertain. Trimming stripped 4 bases from V and 2 bases from J, with 14 bases between. Looked up from germline, CDR1 is SGHVS and CDR2 is FQNEAQ. The CDR3 is 15 residues long. The CDR3 sequence: CASSSPPAINTEAFF. The CDR3 DNA reads as TGTGCCAGCAGCTCCCCCCCCGCGATAAACACTGAAGCTTTCTTT.

The V call is TRBV20-1, the J call TRBJ2-2; D is unclear. There are 14 residues in the CDR3. V lost 1 base and J lost 0, with 6 bases in between. The V gene's germline CDR1 is DFQATT and CDR2 SNEGSKA (reference sequence). Written as DNA, the CDR3 is TGCAGTGCTAGAGTTCGGCCGAACACCGGGGAGCTGTTTTTT. Its protein product is CSARVRPNTGELFF.

This rearrangement joins TRBV20-1 to TRBJ2-3; D gene uncertain. Per the germline V gene, CDR1 is DFQATT and CDR2 is SNEGSKA (reference sequence). V lost 1 base and J lost 1, with 9 bases in between. The CDR3 totals 14 residues. CDR3 bases: TGCAGTGCTAGAGGGGGATCTGGCACAGATACGCAGTATTTT. It translates to CSARGGSGTDTQYF.

The chain has TRBV30 and TRBJ1-6, with 7 bases fitting TRBD1. V was pared by 3 bases and J by 10 bases, with 9 bases of the junction left unmatched. The CDR3 is 14 residues long. Germline V gene lookup returns CDR1 GTSNPN and CDR2 SVGIG (reference sequence). CDR3 protein: CAWRPGTEGSPLHF. In nucleotides, the CDR3 is TGTGCCTGGAGACCCGGGACAGAGGGCTCACCCCTCCACTTT.

V usage is TRBV20-1 and J usage is TRBJ1-1; 7 nucleotides align to TRBD1. The CDR3 length is 14 residues. J lost 1 base, V lost 2 bases, and 4 bases had no gene match. Germline lookup yields CDR1 DFQATT and CDR2 SNEGSKA (reference sequence). The CDR3 spells CSARPGQPNTEAFF. Here the CDR3 DNA reads TGCAGTGCTAGACCGGGACAGCCGAACACTGAAGCTTTCTTT.

The V gene is TRBV16, the J gene TRBJ1-2; D is ambiguous. CDR1 is KGHSY, CDR2 FQNENV, per germline. V lost 7 bases and J 8 bases, leaving 11 bases between the germline ends. This CDR3 has 11 amino acids. The CDR3 sequence is CASTARFGYTF. In DNA, the CDR3 is TGTGCCAGCACCGCCAGATTCGGCTACACCTTC. Looking up the rest from reference TRBV16 and TRBJ1-2 gives the full variable domain: GEEVAQTPKHLVRGEGQKAKLYCAPIKGHSYVFWYQQVLKNEFKFLISFQNENVFDETGMPKERFSAKCLPNSPCSLEIQATKLEDSAVYFCASTARFGYTFGSGTRLTVV.

CDR3 amino acids: CASSHPGGGDQPQHF. DNA for the CDR3: TGTGCCAGCTCACATCCAGGGGGAGGGGATCAGCCCCAGCATTTT. The V and J genes are TRBV18 and TRBJ1-5; 7 nucleotides align to TRBD1. Per germline, CDR1 KGHSH and CDR2 LQKENI. Trimming at V came to 4 bases and at J to 5 bases, leaving 8 bases not matched to a gene. There are 15 residues in the CDR3.

This chain connects TRBV5-1 to TRBJ1-2, with 9 bases identical to TRBD1. V was clipped by 2 bases and J by 8 bases; unmatched bases: 13. The length of the CDR3 is 16 residues. Germline values: CDR1 SGHRS, CDR2 YFSETQ. This CDR3 is CASSLEGQGQVRGYTF. DNA for the CDR3: TGCGCCAGCAGCTTAGAGGGACAGGGACAAGTTCGAGGCTACACCTTC.

As concerns this clonotype: The junction departs from the called germline gene at one end, perhaps through a read error. The V gene is TRBV9, the J gene TRBJ1-2, with D unclear. This CDR3 comprises 10 residues. Germline V lookup: CDR1 SGDLS, CDR2 YYNGEE. The CDR3 protein is CASSPSRGFF. The CDR3 DNA sequence: TGTGCCAGCTCTCCAAGTAGAGGGTTTTTC.

The CDR3 is CASSDGGGAGTQYF. Here the CDR3 DNA reads TGTGCCAGCAGTGACGGCGGGGGGGCTGGGACCCAGTACTTC. The chain recombines TRBV2 with TRBJ2-5, with TRBD2 identical over 9 bases. V lost 3 bases and J lost 7; bases outside the gene matches: 6. CDR1 is SNHLY and CDR2 is FYNNEI in the germline V gene. The CDR3 runs 14 residues.

The J gene is TRBJ2-7, the V gene TRBV12-3 or TRBV12-4, with D perhaps TRBD1 or TRBD2 (5 bases each). The CDR3 covers 15 residues. The V and J ends lost 6 bases and 3 bases respectively, with 18 bases between them. The CDR3 protein is CASRDALGGNYEQYF. Written as DNA, the CDR3 is TGTGCCAGCAGGGACGCCCTTGGGGGAAACTACGAGCAGTACTTC.